This T cell receptor beta chain emerged from a study of T cell responses to AZD1222 COVID-19 vaccine. Study-level points and caveats: Targets within unmutated variant regions were reportedly found for nearly half of spike-specific TCRs. Only a handful of AZD1222 recipients tested seropositive at baseline. Samples come after the peak T cell response, not at day 14. Clonal diversity was possibly underestimated, and white British individuals and females predominated among donors.

Trimming took off 2 bases at V and 6 bases at J, with 16 bases between the two ends. Germline V CDR1 and CDR2: SGHAT, FQNNGV. The CDR3 has 16 residues. About this clone itself: The antigen remains unidentified.

Libraries were prepared by immunoSEQ multiplex PCR; TCRdb keeps only in-frame clonotypes and omits some of them. This table has tens of thousands of clones, roughly 87% appearing once. The origin of this receptor is an adult in good health. Here the sequenced sample was peripheral blood, taken on day 0 of MenACWY control vaccination. The chain is built from TRBV11-2 and TRBJ1-4; D is unresolved. CDR3 amino acids: CASSLLAQRPDEKLFF. CDR3 coding DNA: TGTGCCAGCAGCTTATTGGCTCAGCGTCCGGATGAAAAACTGTTTTTT.